This T cell receptor (beta chain) was documented in a study of early T cells in non-severe SARS-CoV-2 infection (dated by TCRdb to the early 2020s). General notes on the study: TCR sequencing used bulk RNA from unsorted whole blood, so alpha and beta chains could not be paired.

A case-control design nested within a healthcare worker cohort in London, UK, was used, with weekly nasopharyngeal swab PCR tests and blood sampling performed. Healthcare workers were enrolled in the week of the UK lockdown, from 23 to 31 March 2020, and were followed every week for up to roughly 16 weeks. The CDR3 sequence holds 15 residues, the cysteine and phenylalanine included. The retained sequence is limited to the CDR3, 45 bases, with the frame set at the first base. Compared with germline, V lacks 10 bases and J lacks 6 bases; bases without a gene match: 9. Reading the germline V gene gives CDR1 SNHLY and CDR2 FYNNEI. Libraries were constructed by 5' RACE. The reads were generated on a NextSeq 500. In the TCR library protocol, unique molecular identifiers were attached to individual cDNA molecules to correct for PCR bias and sequencing error. Both TCR alpha and beta chains were sequenced, and tight co-correlation was observed between alpha and beta sequence abundances in each sample. The authors processed their data as follows. Decombinator V4 was used to annotate TCR sequences for V gene, J gene and CDR3. TCRs were defined as expanded if a significant change between any two time points was detected under a Poisson model with p below 0.0001. TCR abundances were normalised to the total number of TCRs sequenced per sample and were expressed as counts per million. MAIT TCRs were defined by TRAV1-2 paired with TRAJ12, TRAJ20 or TRAJ33, and iNKT TCRs by TRAV10 paired with TRAJ18. VDJdb, accessed 1 November 2021, was searched for CMV, EBV and SARS-CoV-2 annotated TCRs, excluding TCRs annotated for multiple antigens. Clones were called with MiXCR by TCRdb after fastp trimmed the public reads at Q25, and only in-frame beta chains were retained. For every CDR3 protein sequence, its rows merge into one entry that carries the most common genes and DNA. TCRdb's processing, not the study's, gives the V and J calls here. Recorded for this sample are some 70,000 distinct CDR3 sequences; around a tenth of them occurred a single time. Jointly, the top ten make up 5.9% of the sample.

Regarding this clonotype: This clone's antigen is unknown. Per-base qualities were not stored, and no clone one base away is much larger.

Beyond this particular receptor, the publication reports: VDJdb matching was skewed toward anti-spike CD8 responses, so virus-specific expansions were likely underestimated and private and CD4 specificities were missed.

Recombination connected TRBV2 to TRBJ2-1; TRBD2 fits 13 bases in the junction. Specimen: whole blood. The clonotype was recovered from an adult who was a healthcare worker with PCR-confirmed SARS-CoV-2 infection or an uninfected control (not recorded which). For the CDR3, the sequence is CATRIRTSGSNEQFF. The DNA sequence reads TGTGCCACCAGAATTAGGACTAGCGGGAGCAATGAGCAGTTCTTC.